Presented here are 6 T cell receptor beta chains from one specimen sequenced in a study of cytomegalovirus exposure and HLA in healthy donors. The study ran its PCR with 60 Vbeta and 13 Jbeta primers. This table comes from immunoSEQ multiplex PCR, and its TCRdb copy is limited to in-frame clones, with some not included. The sample contains 150,000 to 200,000 clones, roughly 85% of which appear only once. Sequencing was done on a sample of PBMCs. Source of these receptors: a woman between 45 and 65 years old in good health and CMV-seronegative.

This rearrangement joins TRBV5-1 to TRBJ2-7; 8 positions agree with TRBD1. This CDR3 is 15 amino acids long. V gave up 0 bases and J gave up 9 bases; unmatched junction bases: 11. Per germline, CDR1 SGHRS and CDR2 YFSETQ. DNA of the CDR3: TGCGCCAGCAGCTTGGTGGCAGGGGGCGATGGCCCGCAGTACTTC. Translation: CASSLVAGGDGPQYF. Full variable domain (remainder filled in from reference TRBV5-1 and TRBJ2-7): KAGVTQTPRYLIKTRGQQVTLSCSPISGHRSVSWYQQTPGQGLQFLFEYFSETQRNKGNFPGRFSGRQFSNSRSEMNVSTLELGDSALYLCASSLVAGGDGPQYFGPGTRLTVT.

The chain is built from TRBV5-4 and TRBJ2-2, with a possible D match to TRBD1 (5 bases). The length of the CDR3 is 13 residues. Looked up from germline, CDR1 is SGHNT and CDR2 is YYREEE (reference sequence). V was pared by 9 bases and J by 6 bases, with 15 bases between. The CDR3: CAIHPRDPGELFF. The DNA for the CDR3 is TGTGCCATCCACCCCAGGGATCCCGGGGAGCTGTTTTTT.

In its sample, this clone was seen once. The chain carries TRBV20-1 and TRBJ2-1, with D unresolved. V was clipped by 0 bases and J by 13 bases, with 10 bases between them. The CDR3 is 11 amino acids. Per the germline V gene, CDR1 is DFQATT and CDR2 is SNEGSKA (reference sequence). The CDR3 here is CSARDAATQFF. CDR3 bases: TGCAGTGCTAGAGATGCGGCCACACAGTTCTTC.

This sequence joins TRBV5-1 and TRBJ2-2, with D possibly matching TRBD1 (5 bases). Per the germline V gene, CDR1 is SGHRS and CDR2 is YFSETQ. V was trimmed by 4 bases and J by 6 bases, leaving 7 bases between them. The CDR3 consists of 12 residues. CDR3 amino acids: CASSQGSGELFF. The CDR3 DNA reads TGCGCCAGCAGCCAGGGTTCCGGGGAGCTGTTTTTT.

The chain has TRBV7-9 and TRBJ2-7, with 8 bases aligning to TRBD1. Trimming at V came to 7 bases and at J to 6 bases, leaving 11 bases not matched to a gene. Germline CDR1 and CDR2: SEHNR and FQNEAQ (reference sequence). CDR3 size: 14 residues. This CDR3 is CASTMTGVMGEQYF. The DNA of the CDR3 is TGTGCCAGCACCATGACAGGGGTTATGGGCGAGCAGTACTTC.

The rearrangement uses TRBV7-6 and TRBJ2-7, with TRBD1 matching over 7 bases. The CDR3 has 13 amino acids. J was trimmed by 3 bases and V by 4 bases; bases with no gene match: 3. Germline assignment: CDR1 SGHVS and CDR2 FNYEAQ. The CDR3 reads CASSSDRVYEQYF. The CDR3 nucleotides are TGTGCCAGCAGCTCAGACAGGGTCTACGAGCAGTACTTC.